This T cell receptor (beta chain) was observed in a study of T cell responses to AZD1222 COVID-19 vaccine. The overall study: Both about-4-week and about-12-week second-dose recipients were combined.

This clone was seen a handful of times. Its antigen is unidentified. The study, taken as a whole, reports: CD4 TCRs linked to vaccination spanned spike, dominating at 160-218 and 743-854. No day 14 peak samples; only post-peak repertoires were characterized. Donors in the cohort were predominantly white British and more often female, and clonal diversity was possibly underestimated.

This CDR3 is built from 17 residues. Germline CDR1 reads LNHDA; CDR2 reads SQIVND (reference sequence). Trimming shortened V by 0 bases and J by 6 bases, and 17 bases separated the two germline ends. Clones were read by immunoSEQ multiplex PCR, and TCRdb kept only the in-frame ones, dropping some. The repertoire includes roughly 150,000 clones, under 95% of them detected once, and around 1.5% sits in the top ten. The starting material was peripheral blood, obtained on day 0 of AZD1222 vaccination. The J gene is TRBJ1-4, the V gene TRBV19; D possibly corresponds to TRBD1 (6 bases). The sequence was collected from an adult in good health. CDR3 in DNA: TGTGCCAGTAGTATAGATTCACGGAGGTCAGGGGATGAAAAACTGTTTTTT. Encoded protein: CASSIDSRRSGDEKLFF.